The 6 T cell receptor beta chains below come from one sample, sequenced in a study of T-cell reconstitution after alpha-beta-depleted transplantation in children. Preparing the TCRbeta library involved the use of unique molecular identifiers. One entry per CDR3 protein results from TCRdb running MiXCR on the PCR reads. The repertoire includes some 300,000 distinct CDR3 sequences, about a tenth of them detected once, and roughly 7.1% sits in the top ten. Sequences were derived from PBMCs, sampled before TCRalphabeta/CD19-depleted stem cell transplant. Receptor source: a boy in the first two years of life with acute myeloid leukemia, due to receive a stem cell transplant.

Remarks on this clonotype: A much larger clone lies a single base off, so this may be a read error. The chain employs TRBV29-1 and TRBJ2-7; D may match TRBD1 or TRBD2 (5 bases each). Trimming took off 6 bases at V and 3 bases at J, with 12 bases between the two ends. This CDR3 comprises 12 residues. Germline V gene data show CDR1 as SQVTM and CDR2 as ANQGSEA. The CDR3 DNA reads TGCAGCGTAATCCGGGACGACTACGAGCAGTACTTC. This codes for CSVIRDDYEQYF.

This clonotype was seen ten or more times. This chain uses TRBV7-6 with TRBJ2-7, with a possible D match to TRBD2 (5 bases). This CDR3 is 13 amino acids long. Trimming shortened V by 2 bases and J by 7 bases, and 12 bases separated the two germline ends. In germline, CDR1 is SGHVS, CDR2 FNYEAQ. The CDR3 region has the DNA TGTGCCAGCAGCTTAAGAGTTCGGGGTGAGCAGTACTTC. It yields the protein CASSLRVRGEQYF.

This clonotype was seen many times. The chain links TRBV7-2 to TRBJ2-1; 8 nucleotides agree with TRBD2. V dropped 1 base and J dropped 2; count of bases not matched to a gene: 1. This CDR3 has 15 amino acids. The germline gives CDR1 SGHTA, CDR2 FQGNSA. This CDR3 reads CASSLERGPYNEQFF. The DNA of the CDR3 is TGTGCCAGCAGCTTAGAGCGGGGGCCCTACAATGAGCAGTTCTTC.

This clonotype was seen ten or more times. Here the CDR3 DNA reads TGCAGTGCTAGATCGCCGGCATGGGGTCGGTCCTACGAGCAGTACTTC. Residues: CSARSPAWGRSYEQYF. The chain uses TRBV20-1 and TRBJ2-7; D uncertain. V was clipped by 2 bases and J by 1 base, with 18 bases between them. The CDR3 runs 16 residues. The germline gives CDR1 DFQATT, CDR2 SNEGSKA (reference sequence).

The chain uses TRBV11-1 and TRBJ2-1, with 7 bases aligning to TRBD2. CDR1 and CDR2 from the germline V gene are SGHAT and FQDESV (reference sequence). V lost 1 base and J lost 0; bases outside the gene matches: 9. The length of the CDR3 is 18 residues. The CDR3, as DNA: TGTGCCAGCAGCTTAGGGCCTCTAGCGGCGAGCTCCTACAATGAGCAGTTCTTC. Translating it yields CASSLGPLAASSYNEQFF.

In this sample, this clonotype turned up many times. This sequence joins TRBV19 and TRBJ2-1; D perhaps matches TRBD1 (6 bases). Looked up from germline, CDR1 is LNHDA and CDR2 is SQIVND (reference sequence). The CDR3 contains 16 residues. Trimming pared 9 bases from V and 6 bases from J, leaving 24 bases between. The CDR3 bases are TGTGCCAGCGCCATCGAGGGGGACGGTGCCGTCAATGAGCAGTTCTTC. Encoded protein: CASAIEGDGAVNEQFF.